This T cell receptor (beta chain) was documented in a study of T cell changes during pregnancy in multiple sclerosis. The assay was immunoSEQ multiplex PCR, and TCRdb's table has in-frame clones only and misses some. This sample yields around 48,000 clones, of which 85% to 95% are seen a single time; approximately 0.67% belongs to the top ten. This TCR came from a female donor with multiple sclerosis, enrolled in a pregnancy study. This specimen was CD4+ T cells from peripheral blood mononuclear cells, taken in the third trimester of pregnancy.

CDR3 residues: CASRLLNRANTEAFF. The CDR3 coding sequence is TGTGCCAGCAGGTTACTGAACAGGGCGAACACTGAAGCTTTCTTT. The V and J genes are TRBV28 and TRBJ1-1, with a possible D match to TRBD1 (6 bases). Germline CDR1 reads MDHEN; CDR2 reads SYDVKM. CDR3 size: 15 residues. Trimming pared 6 bases from V and 1 base from J, leaving 15 bases between. The complete variable domain, with remaining parts taken from reference TRBV28 and TRBJ1-1, reads DVKVTQSSRYLVKRTGEKVFLECVQDMDHENMFWYRQDPGLGLRLIYFSYDVKMKEKGDIPEGYSVSREKKERFSLILESASTNQTSMYLCASRLLNRANTEAFFGQGTRLTVV.